This entry describes one T cell receptor beta chain. This sample is part of a study of Ad26.COV2.S vaccination and SARS-CoV-2 variants. TCRdb's table, derived via immunoSEQ multiplex PCR, lists solely in-frame clones and lacks some. The sample lists about 140,000 clones, 75% to 90% occurring once. This clonotype was obtained from a human donor who had recovered from COVID-19. The input for sequencing was peripheral blood, taken after recovery from COVID-19.

CDR3 sequence (DNA): TGTGCCAGCAGTGGCCTAGGTGGCTACACCTTC. Its translation is CASSGLGGYTF. The genes are TRBV25-1 and TRBJ1-2; D not certain. From germline, CDR1 is MGHDK and CDR2 SYGVNS. CDR3 length: 11 amino acids. Trimming left V 4 bases short and J 7 bases short, with 7 bases between.